Below are 8 T cell receptor beta chains sequenced from a single sample in a study of breast tumors, draining lymph nodes, adjacent tissues. Samples came from axillary lymph nodes draining the breast cancer. TCRdb redid the calling of the multiplex PCR reads with MiXCR, one entry per CDR3 protein. Altogether tens of thousands of distinct CDR3 sequences are present, 15% to 20% being singletons, with the ten largest covering about 2.5%. The source material was axillary lymph node tissue. The source is a female donor with breast cancer. Some clones in this sample may be carry-over from other donors' samples.

As concerns this clonotype: This may be a read error, as it is one base from a much larger clone. This chain uses TRBV28 with TRBJ2-7; the match to TRBD2 covers 11 bases. The CDR3 extends over 15 amino acids. Germline V lookup: CDR1 MDHEN, CDR2 SYDVKM. CDR3 sequence (DNA): TGTGCCAGCAAGAAGACTAGCGGGAACTCCCACGAGCAGTACTTC. Its protein product is CASKKTSGNSHEQYF.

At least ten counts were recorded for this clonotype. The chain employs TRBV20-1 and TRBJ2-5; D is tentatively TRBD1 or TRBD2 (5 bases each). V dropped 0 bases and J dropped 5 bases, with 16 bases sitting between them. This CDR3 is built from 15 residues. Germline-derived CDR1 and CDR2 are DFQATT and SNEGSKA (reference sequence). The CDR3 DNA reads as TGCAGTGCTAGAGAGCACAGAGGGTGGGGGGAGACCCAGTACTTC. It codes for CSAREHRGWGETQYF.

This clonotype was detected only once. A much larger clone differs by one base, so this may be a read error. V and J are TRBV28 and TRBJ2-3; a possible D gene is TRBD1 (6 bases). This CDR3 region has 14 residues. CDR1 and CDR2 (germline): MDHEN, SYDVKM. The CDR3 region is CASSLGASTGTQYF. CDR3 sequence (DNA): TGTGCCAGCAGTTTGGGGGCTAGCACAGGTACGCAGTATTTT. Drawing the rest from reference TRBV28 and TRBJ2-3, the complete variable domain is DVKVTQSSRYLVKRTGEKVFLECVQDMDHENMFWYRQDPGLGLRLIYFSYDVKMKEKGDIPEGYSVSREKKERFSLILESASTNQTSMYLCASSLGASTGTQYFGPGTRLTVL.

This clonotype appeared many times. The J gene is TRBJ2-7, the V gene TRBV6-2 or TRBV6-3, with D possibly being TRBD2 (5 bases). Trimming shortened V by 5 bases and J by 8 bases, and 19 bases separated the two germline ends. This CDR3 comprises 14 residues. The germline CDR1 and CDR2 sequences are MNHEY and SVGEGT. The CDR3 loop reads CASSPSTSGGKQYF. The CDR3 nucleotides read TGTGCCAGCAGTCCCTCCACAAGCGGCGGTAAGCAGTACTTC.

This clonotype was found many times. The chain combines TRBV9 with TRBJ1-3; TRBD1 might be the D (5 bases). The CDR3 loop spans 15 amino acids. Trimming stripped 5 bases from V and 0 bases from J, with 12 bases between. Germline CDR1 SGDLS, CDR2 YYNGEE. CDR3 coding DNA: TGTGCCAGCAGTGGGGGACGGTTCTCTGGAAACACCATATATTTT. Translated: CASSGGRFSGNTIYF.

Concerning this clonotype itself: It may be a read error: a sequence one base away is much more abundant. The chain links TRBV27 to TRBJ1-4; TRBD1 matches at 9 bases. CDR1 MNHEY and CDR2 SMNVEV come from the germline V gene (reference sequence). Trimming took 5 bases from V and 7 from J; bases not matched to a gene: 8. The CDR3 runs to 15 residues. This chain's CDR3 is CASSPTGGVGEKLFF. The CDR3 DNA sequence: TGTGCCAGCAGTCCTACAGGGGGCGTTGGTGAAAAACTGTTTTTT. Full variable domain (remainder filled in from reference TRBV27 and TRBJ1-4): EAQVTQNPRYLITVTGKKLTVTCSQNMNHEYMSWYRQDPGLGLRQIYYSMNVEVTDKGDVPEGYKVSRKEKRNFPLILESPSPNQTSLYFCASSPTGGVGEKLFFGSGTQLSVL.

This clonotype occurred many times. The chain has TRBV9 and TRBJ2-7, with D uncertain. Germline V lookup: CDR1 SGDLS, CDR2 YYNGEE. The CDR3 runs 14 residues. V shed 2 bases and J shed 0 bases, with 9 bases lying between them. CDR3 loop: CASSVGLGSYEQYF. The CDR3 coding sequence is TGTGCCAGCAGCGTTGGCCTAGGCTCCTACGAGCAGTACTTC. Supplemented by reference TRBV9 and TRBJ2-7, the full variable domain reads DSGVTQTPKHLITATGQRVTLRCSPRSGDLSVYWYQQSLDQGLQFLIQYYNGEERAKGNILERFSAQQFPDLHSELNLSSLELGDSALYFCASSVGLGSYEQYFGPGTRLTVT.

A remark on this clonotype: Possible read error: a much larger clone is one base away. The chain carries TRBV9 and TRBJ2-1, with 8 nucleotides matching TRBD2. Unmatched junction bases numbered 11, after V lost 0 bases and J lost 9 bases. From germline, CDR1 is SGDLS and CDR2 YYNGEE. The CDR3 loop spans 16 amino acids. CDR3 in amino acids: CASSVDQREIGAEQFF. In DNA form, the CDR3 reads TGTGCCAGCAGCGTAGATCAGCGGGAGATTGGGGCTGAGCAGTTCTTC.